This T cell receptor (beta chain) was found in a study of Graves' ophthalmopathy and Graves' hyperthyroidism (dated by TCRdb to 2016 to 2019). In the study overall: Peripheral blood was collected before any treatment was given, at the time of initial diagnosis. TCR beta repertoire signatures were used to distinguish Graves' ophthalmopathy from Graves' hyperthyroidism and to predict progression to ophthalmopathy. In total, approximately 130 blood samples were TCR-sequenced: around 42 ophthalmopathy, roughly 77 hyperthyroidism and some 17 hyperthyroidism-to-ophthalmopathy patients. To explore V-J signatures distinguishing ophthalmopathy from hyperthyroidism, a discovery set of about a hundred patients (more than 40 ophthalmopathy, 55 to 60 stable hyperthyroidism) was enrolled. An independent validation cohort comprised roughly 20 hyperthyroidism patients and about 16 patients who later progressed from hyperthyroidism to ophthalmopathy. T-cell repertoires of thyroid tissue and blood were compared in six or seven hyperthyroidism patients. After sampling, hyperthyroidism patients received methimazole starting at 30 mg daily, and ophthalmopathy patients received high-dose intravenous methylprednisolone. The 100 or so discovery patients were divided at random into training and test sets in a 7:3 ratio.

V gives up 3 bases and J gives up 0 bases, and the segment between their germline ends measures 11 bases. The CDR3 runs 15 amino acids, cysteine and phenylalanine included. Only the CDR3 portion is preserved as DNA: 45 bases, with reading frame beginning at the first base. Points the paper makes about the study in general: The 13-signature model separated ophthalmopathy from stable hyperthyroidism with approximately 90% sensitivity and approximately 83% specificity in cross-validation, and 80%/75% in the test set. No statistical method was used to set the sample size in advance, and the investigators knew which group each participant was assigned to. In validation, the model predicted ophthalmopathy progression with 70.59% sensitivity and around 72% specificity; some 13 predicted patients were CT-confirmed with GO in a median of roughly 6.8 months. Among expanded thyroid clonotypes with frequency above 0.001, most also showed up in blood, which suggests that blood repertoires may reflect the thyroid immune response.

Hyperthyroidism was considered stable if no progression to ophthalmopathy occurred within 18 months of follow-up. Hyperthyroidism patients were newly diagnosed, were aged 18 to 65 years, and had a disease duration under 2 months. Patients with other autoimmune diseases, uncontrolled infections, pregnancy or lactation were excluded from the study. Diagnosis was based on clinical symptoms, serum thyroxine, TRAb, thyroid ultrasound and orbital computed tomography. Using Ficoll-Paque density gradient centrifugation, PBMCs were isolated from less than 13 ml of fresh peripheral blood. Total RNA was extracted with Trizol reagent and quality-checked on an Agilent 2100 Bioanalyzer. For repertoire sequencing, the TCR beta CDR3 regions were amplified from RNA transcripts. The first round of RT-PCR was done with HTBI primers and the Qiagen OneStep RT-PCR kit, and was followed by a second round of multiplex PCR, then size selection and purification. The libraries underwent paired-end sequencing with 100 bp reads on an Illumina HiSeq2000. In the authors' own workflow: SOAPnuke was used for read processing, and reads with adapters, uncalled bases, a mean Phred below 15, or no exact constant-primer or identifier match were discarded. COPE v1.2.5 was used to merge high-quality paired reads. Each unique nucleotide sequence was treated as a clonotype, and MiTCR v1.1 was used to align the clonotypes to the IMGT TRB V, D and J references. The analysis was limited to V-J combinations with a frequency above 0.0001, which together covered 99.2% of the repertoires. For each V-J combination, a TCR clonal expansion and chaos score was defined as the ratio of F50 clonal expansion to chaos observed in the TCRdist matrix. Welch's t-statistics and random forest were used to reduce the features to some 13 V-J combinations, which were then used as input to a naive Bayes classifier. The Morisita-Horn index was used to measure how similar the thyroid and blood repertoires were. TCRdb handled the public reads itself, with Q25 trimming in fastp and clone calling in MiXCR, and kept productive beta chains. Each entry is one CDR3 protein sequence, shown with its most common DNA and genes. The V and J calls, along with clone size, are taken from TCRdb and not from the paper's own processing. The sample table lists hundreds of thousands of distinct CDR3 sequences, about 16% of them with a count of one. The top ten constitute about 7% of the sample.

This clonotype was picked up many times. Its antigen is not yet known. The record has no base qualities; no much larger clone is one base away. The sequence was obtained from a woman aged 18-30 years with stable Graves' hyperthyroidism. Donor details come from another sample of the same person, matched by shared clones. The V and J genes are TRBV12-3 or TRBV12-4 and TRBJ1-2; the D gene assignment is ambiguous. Sequencing was done on a sample of peripheral blood. The DNA sequence is given as TGTGCCAGCAGTTTGTACAGTCCCGCTAACTATGGCTACACCTTC. This encodes CASSLYSPANYGYTF.